This paragraph reports one TCR beta chain. Its antigen remains unidentified. This sequence may be a read error, since a much larger clone differs from it by one base. The record originates from a study of CD8+CD57+ T cells in acquired aplastic anemia. Study details: Sorted CD4+ and CD8+ cells yielded roughly 3.5 ug of DNA on average.

It was genomic DNA that served as the template for profiling TCR beta VDJ and CDR3. TCRdb called the reads again in MiXCR, with one record for every CDR3 protein. The data hold about 180,000 distinct CDR3 sequences, with more than 45% observed a single time. Study-wide findings and caveats: Controls and patients did not differ significantly in CD8+ Simpson's diversity.

CDR1 and CDR2 (germline): LGHDT, YNNKEL (reference sequence). The V end was cut by 10 bases, the J end by 7 bases, with 13 bases between. The CDR3 sequence is 12 residues long. Sequenced patients had shown CD8+CD57+ cell expansion by flow cytometry. There were no patients without severe acquired aplastic anemia. Patient blood was sampled before any therapy had been received. This sequence joins TRBV3-1 and TRBJ2-2; D is possibly TRBD2 (5 bases). The sequence came from a human donor with aplastic anemia. Material: sorted CD4+, CD8+, or CD8+CD57+ T cells (not recorded which) from PBMCs. Here the CDR3 DNA reads TGTGCCACCTCCCACGGAGGCGGGGAGCTGTTTTTT. This gives the protein CATSHGGGELFF.